The 9 T cell receptor beta chains reported below all come from one sample, sequenced in a study of CD8 T cells in ankylosing spondylitis. Each CDR3 protein is one row after TCRdb ran MiXCR on the 5' RACE reads. The sample lists 350,000 to 450,000 distinct CDR3 sequences; roughly 27% were seen once. Findings of the study overall: For ankylosing spondylitis blood, a TCR beta motif of fewer than 10 highly homologous variants appeared characteristic.

Their recognized antigens are unknown. The sample consisted of blood, either unsorted or a sorted T cell fraction (not recorded which). Receptors originate from a male donor with ankylosing spondylitis.

This clonotype was seen just once. The chain is built from TRBV24-1 and TRBJ2-1; TRBD2 might be the D (5 bases). CDR1 KGHDR and CDR2 SFDVKD come from the germline V gene. V gave up 2 bases and J gave up 10 bases, with 11 bases separating them. The CDR3 has 13 amino acids. CDR3 DNA sequence: TGTGCCACCAGTGATTCCGTTGGGGAGGAGCAGTTCTTC. This sequence encodes CATSDSVGEEQFF.

The rearrangement joins TRBV11-2 to TRBJ1-2; D is perhaps TRBD1 (6 bases). Germline loops: CDR1 SGHAT, CDR2 FQNNGV. This CDR3 is 19 amino acids long. V lost 7 bases and J 2 bases, leaving 29 bases between the germline ends. The CDR3 spells CASTTYQRTGLTYNYGYTF. CDR3 nucleotides: TGTGCCAGCACCACATACCAGCGAACAGGGCTAACTTACAACTATGGCTACACCTTC.

The V call is TRBV25-1, the J call TRBJ2-7; D tentatively reads TRBD1 or TRBD2 (5 bases each). The CDR3 length is 15 residues. The V end was cut by 3 bases, the J end by 1 base, with 13 bases between. Per germline, CDR1 MGHDK and CDR2 SYGVNS. CDR3 amino acids: CASSDSRDGSYEQYF. DNA of the CDR3: TGTGCCAGCAGTGACAGTAGGGACGGATCCTACGAGCAGTACTTC.

V usage is TRBV27 and J usage is TRBJ2-1; 9 nucleotides match TRBD2. Germline CDR1 is MNHEY and CDR2 is SMNVEV (reference sequence). The length of the CDR3 is 15 residues. V shed 4 bases, J shed 4 bases, and the junction held 5 bases outside the gene matches. In DNA, the CDR3 is TGTGCCAGCAGTTCTCTAGCGGGACGATACAATGAGCAGTTCTTC. This gives the protein CASSSLAGRYNEQFF.

This chain connects TRBV20-1 to TRBJ2-3; D remains unclear. The CDR3 length is 13 residues. V was cut by 7 bases and J by 3 bases, with 14 bases left in between. Per germline, CDR1 DFQATT and CDR2 SNEGSKA (reference sequence). CDR3 residues: CSGRNLGTDTQYF. The CDR3 nucleotides read TGCAGTGGGAGAAACTTAGGGACAGATACGCAGTATTTT.

V and J are TRBV20-1 and TRBJ2-7; 7 bases are a match to TRBD1. Trimming at V came to 4 bases and at J to 5 bases, leaving 8 bases not matched to a gene. This CDR3 is 13 amino acids long. Germline V gene lookup returns CDR1 DFQATT and CDR2 SNEGSKA (reference sequence). The CDR3: CSANPGQRNEQYF. DNA of the CDR3: TGCAGTGCTAACCCGGGACAGCGGAACGAGCAGTACTTC.

This clonotype was seen a few times. This sequence joins TRBV12-3 or TRBV12-4 and TRBJ2-7, with D possibly being TRBD2 (6 bases). V shed 2 bases and J shed 5 bases, with 10 bases lying between them. The CDR3 sequence is 13 residues long. CDR3: CASSLTGRNEQYV. CDR3 bases: TGTGCCAGCAGTTTAACGGGGAGGAACGAGCAGTACGTC.

V usage is TRBV24-1 and J usage is TRBJ1-1; D is unresolved. Germline V gene lookup returns CDR1 KGHDR and CDR2 SFDVKD. Trimming removed 1 base from V and 3 bases from J, with 5 bases in between. This CDR3 is built from 13 residues. The CDR3 protein is CATSDFGHTEAFF. The DNA of the CDR3 is TGTGCCACCAGTGATTTCGGGCACACTGAAGCTTTCTTT.

A few counts support this clonotype. The J gene is TRBJ2-1, the V gene TRBV20-1, with D tentatively TRBD2 (5 bases). The V gene's germline CDR1 is DFQATT and CDR2 SNEGSKA (reference sequence). Deletions cut 6 bases from V and 5 bases from J, with 20 bases between. CDR3 size: 15 residues. In DNA form, the CDR3 reads TGCAGTGCACTCCCGTGGGTAGCGAAGCACAATGAGCAGTTCTTC. Protein: CSALPWVAKHNEQFF.